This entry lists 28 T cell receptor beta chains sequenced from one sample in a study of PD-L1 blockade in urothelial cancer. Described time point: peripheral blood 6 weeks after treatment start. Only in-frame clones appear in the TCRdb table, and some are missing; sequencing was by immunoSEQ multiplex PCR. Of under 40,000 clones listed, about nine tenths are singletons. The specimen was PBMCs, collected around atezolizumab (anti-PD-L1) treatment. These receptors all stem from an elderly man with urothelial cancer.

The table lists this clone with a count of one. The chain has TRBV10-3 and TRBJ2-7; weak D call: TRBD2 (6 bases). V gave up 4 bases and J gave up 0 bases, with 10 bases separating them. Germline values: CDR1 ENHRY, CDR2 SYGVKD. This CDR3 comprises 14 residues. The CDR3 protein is CAISVSSASYEQYF. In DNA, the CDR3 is TGTGCCATCAGTGTCTCTAGCGCCTCCTACGAGCAGTACTTC.

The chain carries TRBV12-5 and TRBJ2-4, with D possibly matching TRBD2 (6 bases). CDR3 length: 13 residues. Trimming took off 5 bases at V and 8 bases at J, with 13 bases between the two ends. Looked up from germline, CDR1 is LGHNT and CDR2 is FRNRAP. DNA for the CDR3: TGTGCTAGTGGTCCGTGGGGAGGAGACATTCAGTACTTC. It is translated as CASGPWGGDIQYF.

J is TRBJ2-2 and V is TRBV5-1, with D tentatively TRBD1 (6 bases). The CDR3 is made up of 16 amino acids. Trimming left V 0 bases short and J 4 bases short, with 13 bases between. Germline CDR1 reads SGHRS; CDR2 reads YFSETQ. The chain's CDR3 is CASSLGRFRGTGELFF. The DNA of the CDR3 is TGCGCCAGCAGCTTGGGGCGTTTCAGGGGCACCGGGGAGCTGTTTTTT. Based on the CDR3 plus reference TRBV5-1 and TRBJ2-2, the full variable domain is KAGVTQTPRYLIKTRGQQVTLSCSPISGHRSVSWYQQTPGQGLQFLFEYFSETQRNKGNFPGRFSGRQFSNSRSEMNVSTLELGDSALYLCASSLGRFRGTGELFFGEGSRLTVL.

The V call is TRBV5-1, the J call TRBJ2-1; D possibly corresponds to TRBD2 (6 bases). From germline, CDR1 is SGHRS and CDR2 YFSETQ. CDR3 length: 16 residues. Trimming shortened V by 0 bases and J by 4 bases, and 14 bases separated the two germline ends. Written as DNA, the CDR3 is TGCGCCAGCAGCTTGGCCCTGGCGGGAAATTACAATGAGCAGTTCTTC. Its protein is CASSLALAGNYNEQFF.

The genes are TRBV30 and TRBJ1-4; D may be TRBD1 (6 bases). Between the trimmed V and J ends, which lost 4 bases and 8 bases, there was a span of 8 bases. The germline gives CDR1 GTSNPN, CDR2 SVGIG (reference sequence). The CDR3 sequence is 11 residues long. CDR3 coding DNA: TGTGCCTGGAAGGGGGAGGAAAAACTGTTTTTT. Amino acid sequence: CAWKGEEKLFF.

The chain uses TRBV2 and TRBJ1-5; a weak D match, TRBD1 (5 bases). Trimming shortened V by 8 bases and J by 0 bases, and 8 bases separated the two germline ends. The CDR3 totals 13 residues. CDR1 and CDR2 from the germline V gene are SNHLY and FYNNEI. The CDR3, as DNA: TGTGCCAGCTCGACAGATAGCAATCAGCCCCAGCATTTT. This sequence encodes CASSTDSNQPQHF.

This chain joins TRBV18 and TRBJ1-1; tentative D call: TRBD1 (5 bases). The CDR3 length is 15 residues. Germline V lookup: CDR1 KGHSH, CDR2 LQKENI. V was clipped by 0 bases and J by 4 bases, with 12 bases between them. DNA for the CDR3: TGTGCCAGCTCACCACCTCTGGGGCTGAGCACTGAAGCTTTCTTT. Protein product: CASSPPLGLSTEAFF.

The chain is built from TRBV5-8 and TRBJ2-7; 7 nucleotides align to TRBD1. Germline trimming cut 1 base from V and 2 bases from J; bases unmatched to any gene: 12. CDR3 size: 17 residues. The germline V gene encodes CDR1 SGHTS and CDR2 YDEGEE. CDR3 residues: CASSLWQGDGPTYEQYF. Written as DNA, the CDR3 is TGTGCCAGCAGCTTGTGGCAGGGGGATGGGCCTACCTACGAGCAGTACTTC.

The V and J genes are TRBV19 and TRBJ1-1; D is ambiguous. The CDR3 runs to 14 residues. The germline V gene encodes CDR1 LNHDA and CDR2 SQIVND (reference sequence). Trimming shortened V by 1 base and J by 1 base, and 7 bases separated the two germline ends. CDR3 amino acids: CASSIGTGNTEAFF. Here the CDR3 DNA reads TGTGCCAGTAGTATAGGAACGGGGAACACTGAAGCTTTCTTT.

The CDR3 sequence: CASSLVGEGWGDTEAFF. DNA of the CDR3: TGTGCCAGCAGCTTAGTCGGAGAGGGCTGGGGGGACACTGAAGCTTTCTTT. The chain links TRBV11-2 to TRBJ1-1; D might be TRBD1 (5 bases). Germline CDR1 and CDR2: SGHAT and FQNNGV. The CDR3 totals 17 residues. V lost 1 base and J lost 3, with 18 bases in between.

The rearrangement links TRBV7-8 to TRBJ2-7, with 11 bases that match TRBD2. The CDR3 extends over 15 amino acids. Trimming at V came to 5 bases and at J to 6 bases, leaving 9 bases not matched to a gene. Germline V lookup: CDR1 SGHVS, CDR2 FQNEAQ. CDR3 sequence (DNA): TGTGCCAGCAGCCCAACTAGCGGGAGAGAACGCGAGCAGTACTTC. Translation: CASSPTSGREREQYF.

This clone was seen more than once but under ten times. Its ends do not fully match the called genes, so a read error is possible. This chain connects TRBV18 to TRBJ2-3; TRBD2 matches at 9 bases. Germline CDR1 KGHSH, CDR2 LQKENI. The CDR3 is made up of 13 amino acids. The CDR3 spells CASSPPGFGTSMF. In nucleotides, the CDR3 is TGTGCCAGCTCACCACCGGGGTTTGGGACTAGCATGTTT.

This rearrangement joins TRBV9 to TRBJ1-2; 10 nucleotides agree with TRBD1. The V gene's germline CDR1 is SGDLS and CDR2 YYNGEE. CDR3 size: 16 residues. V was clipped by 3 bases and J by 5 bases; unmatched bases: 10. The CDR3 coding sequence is TGTGCCAGCAGCGGACGACAGGGGGCAAACGAATATGGCTACACCTTC. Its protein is CASSGRQGANEYGYTF.

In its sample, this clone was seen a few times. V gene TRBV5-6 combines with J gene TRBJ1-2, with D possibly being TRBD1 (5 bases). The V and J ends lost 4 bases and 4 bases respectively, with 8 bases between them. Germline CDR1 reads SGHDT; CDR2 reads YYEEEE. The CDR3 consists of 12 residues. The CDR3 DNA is TGTGCCAGCAGCGGGACTCCCTATGGCTACACCTTC. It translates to CASSGTPYGYTF. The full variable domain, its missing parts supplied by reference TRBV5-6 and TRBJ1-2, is DAGVTQSPTHLIKTRGQQVTLRCSPKSGHDTVSWYQQALGQGPQFIFQYYEEEERQRGNFPDRFSGHQFPNYSSELNVNALLLGDSALYLCASSGTPYGYTFGSGTRLTVV.

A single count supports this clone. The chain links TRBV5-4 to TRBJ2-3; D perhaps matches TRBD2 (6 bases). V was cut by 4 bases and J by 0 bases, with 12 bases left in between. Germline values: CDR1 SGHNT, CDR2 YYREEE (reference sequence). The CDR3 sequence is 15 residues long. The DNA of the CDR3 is TGTGCCAGCAGCCAGGGACTCCCAAGCACAGATACGCAGTATTTT. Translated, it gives CASSQGLPSTDTQYF. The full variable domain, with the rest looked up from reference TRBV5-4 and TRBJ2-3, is ETGVTQSPTHLIKTRGQQVTLRCSSQSGHNTVSWYQQALGQGPQFIFQYYREEENGRGNFPPRFSGLQFPNYSSELNVNALELDDSALYLCASSQGLPSTDTQYFGPGTRLTVL.

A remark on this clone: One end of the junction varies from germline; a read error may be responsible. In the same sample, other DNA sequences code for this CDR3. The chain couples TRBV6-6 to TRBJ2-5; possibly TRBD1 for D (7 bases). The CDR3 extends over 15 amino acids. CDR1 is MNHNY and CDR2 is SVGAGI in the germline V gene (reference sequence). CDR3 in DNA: TGCGCCAGCACAGGCCAGGGGGGAAACCAAGAGACCCAGTACTTC. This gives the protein CASTGQGGNQETQYF.

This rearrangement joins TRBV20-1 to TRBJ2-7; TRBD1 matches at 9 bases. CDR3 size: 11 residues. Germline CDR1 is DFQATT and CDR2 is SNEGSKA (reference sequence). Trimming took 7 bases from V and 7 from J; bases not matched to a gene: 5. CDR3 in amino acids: CSGGTGREQYF. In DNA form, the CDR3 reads TGCAGTGGGGGGACAGGGCGAGAGCAGTACTTC.

In DNA form, the CDR3 reads TGTGCCAGCAGCCCATCCGGGACAGGATCCTACGAGCAGTACTTC. Translation: CASSPSGTGSYEQYF. The rearrangement links TRBV7-6 to TRBJ2-7, with TRBD1 matching over 8 bases. The V segment lost 5 bases and the J segment 1 base; nucleotides outside the gene matches: 7. Germline V lookup: CDR1 SGHVS, CDR2 FNYEAQ. The CDR3 consists of 15 residues.

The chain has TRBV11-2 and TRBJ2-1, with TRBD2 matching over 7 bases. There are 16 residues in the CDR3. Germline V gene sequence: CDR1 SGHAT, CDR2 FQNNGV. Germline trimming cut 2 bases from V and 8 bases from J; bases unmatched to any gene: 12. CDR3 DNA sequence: TGTGCCAGCAGCTTAACGGGGGGAGGGCCGGGGGATGAGCAGTTCTTC. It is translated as CASSLTGGGPGDEQFF.

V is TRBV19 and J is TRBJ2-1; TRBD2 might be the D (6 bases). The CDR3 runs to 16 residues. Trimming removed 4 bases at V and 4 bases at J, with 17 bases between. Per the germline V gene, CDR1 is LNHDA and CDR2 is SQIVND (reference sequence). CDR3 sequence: CASSRTGEPGYNEQFF. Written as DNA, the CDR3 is TGTGCCAGTAGTAGAACGGGAGAGCCTGGATACAATGAGCAGTTCTTC. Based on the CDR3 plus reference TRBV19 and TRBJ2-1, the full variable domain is DGGITQSPKYLFRKEGQNVTLSCEQNLNHDAMYWYRQDPGQGLRLIYYSQIVNDFQKGDIAEGYSVSREKKESFPLTVTSAQKNPTAFYLCASSRTGEPGYNEQFFGPGTRLTVL.

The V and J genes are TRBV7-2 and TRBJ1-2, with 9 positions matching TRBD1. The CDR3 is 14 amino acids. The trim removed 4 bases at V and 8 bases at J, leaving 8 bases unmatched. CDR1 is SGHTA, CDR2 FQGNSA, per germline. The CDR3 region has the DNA TGTGCCAGCAGCTCCGGGACAGGGTCATTGGGCTACACCTTC. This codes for CASSSGTGSLGYTF.

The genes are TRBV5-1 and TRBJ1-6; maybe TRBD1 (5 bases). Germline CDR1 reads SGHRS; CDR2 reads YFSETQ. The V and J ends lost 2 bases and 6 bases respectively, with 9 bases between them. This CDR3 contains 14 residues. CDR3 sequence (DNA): TGCGCCAGCAGCTTAGGACAATTTAATTCACCCCTCCACTTT. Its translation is CASSLGQFNSPLHF. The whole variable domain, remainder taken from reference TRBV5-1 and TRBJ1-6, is KAGVTQTPRYLIKTRGQQVTLSCSPISGHRSVSWYQQTPGQGLQFLFEYFSETQRNKGNFPGRFSGRQFSNSRSEMNVSTLELGDSALYLCASSLGQFNSPLHFGNGTRLTVT.

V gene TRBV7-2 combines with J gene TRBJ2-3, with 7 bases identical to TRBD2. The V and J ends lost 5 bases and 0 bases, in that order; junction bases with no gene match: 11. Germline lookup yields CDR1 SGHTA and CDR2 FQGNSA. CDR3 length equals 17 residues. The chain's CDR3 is CASSHPDGGSSTDTQYF. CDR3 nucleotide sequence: TGTGCCAGCAGCCACCCTGATGGCGGGAGTAGCACAGATACGCAGTATTTT.

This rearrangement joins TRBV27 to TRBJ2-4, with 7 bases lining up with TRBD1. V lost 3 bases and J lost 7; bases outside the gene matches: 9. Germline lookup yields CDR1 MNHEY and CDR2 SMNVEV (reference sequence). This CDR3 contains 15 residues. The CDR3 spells CASSLGRGKGNIQYF. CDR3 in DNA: TGTGCCAGCAGTTTGGGCAGGGGGAAAGGGAACATTCAGTACTTC.

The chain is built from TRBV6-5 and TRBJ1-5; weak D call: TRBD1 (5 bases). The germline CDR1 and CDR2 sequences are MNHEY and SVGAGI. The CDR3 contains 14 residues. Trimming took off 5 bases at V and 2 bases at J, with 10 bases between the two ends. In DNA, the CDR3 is TGTGCCAGCAGTCTAGGGGTTGGCAATCAGCCCCAGCATTTT. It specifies CASSLGVGNQPQHF.

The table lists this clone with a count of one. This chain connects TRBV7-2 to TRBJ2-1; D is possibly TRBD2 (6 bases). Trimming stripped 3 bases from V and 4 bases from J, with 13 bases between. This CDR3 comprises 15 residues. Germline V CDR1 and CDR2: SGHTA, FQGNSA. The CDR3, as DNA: TGTGCCAGCAGCTTGGGTTTAGCGGTGTACAATGAGCAGTTCTTC. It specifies CASSLGLAVYNEQFF.

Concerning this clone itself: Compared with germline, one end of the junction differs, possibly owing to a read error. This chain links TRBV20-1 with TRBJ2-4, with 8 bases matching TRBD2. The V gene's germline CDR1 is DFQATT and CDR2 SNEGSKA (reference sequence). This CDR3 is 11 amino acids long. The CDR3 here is CSARIREGRDF. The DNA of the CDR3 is TGCAGTGCTAGAATCCGGGAGGGCCGGGACTTC.

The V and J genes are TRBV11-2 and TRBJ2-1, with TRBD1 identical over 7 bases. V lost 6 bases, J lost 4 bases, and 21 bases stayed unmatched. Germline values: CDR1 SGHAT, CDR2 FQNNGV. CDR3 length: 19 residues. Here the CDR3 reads CASSFPTPQGPSAYNEQFF. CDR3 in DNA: TGTGCCAGCAGTTTCCCTACCCCACAGGGGCCGAGTGCTTACAATGAGCAGTTCTTC.